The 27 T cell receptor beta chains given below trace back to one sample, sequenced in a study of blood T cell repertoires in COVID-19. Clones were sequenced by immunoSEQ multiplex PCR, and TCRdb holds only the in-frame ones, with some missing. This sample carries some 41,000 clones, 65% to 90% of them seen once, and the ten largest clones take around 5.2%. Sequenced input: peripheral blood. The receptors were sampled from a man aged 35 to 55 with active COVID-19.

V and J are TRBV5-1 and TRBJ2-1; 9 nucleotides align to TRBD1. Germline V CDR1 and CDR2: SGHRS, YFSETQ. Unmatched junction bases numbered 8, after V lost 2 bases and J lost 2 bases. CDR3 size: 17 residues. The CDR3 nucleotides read TGCGCCAGCAGCTTCGCTACCGGGACAGGGCCCTACAATGAGCAGTTCTTC. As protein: CASSFATGTGPYNEQFF.

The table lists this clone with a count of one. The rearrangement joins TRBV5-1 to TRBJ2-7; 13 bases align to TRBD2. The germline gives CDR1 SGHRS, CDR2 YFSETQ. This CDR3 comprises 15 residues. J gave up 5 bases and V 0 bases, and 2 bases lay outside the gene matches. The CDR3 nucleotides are TGCGCCAGCAGCTTGGGGACTAGCGGGAGCCACGAGCAGTACTTC. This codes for CASSLGTSGSHEQYF.

The CDR3 DNA is TGTGCCAGCAGCACGAATCCGGGCAGGGGCTCCGGCTACACCTTC. Its translation: CASSTNPGRGSGYTF. The V and J genes are TRBV7-3 and TRBJ1-2; perhaps TRBD1 as D (6 bases). There are 15 residues in the CDR3. V was pared by 5 bases and J by 8 bases, with 21 bases between. Germline V gene sequence: CDR1 SGHTA, CDR2 FQGTGA.

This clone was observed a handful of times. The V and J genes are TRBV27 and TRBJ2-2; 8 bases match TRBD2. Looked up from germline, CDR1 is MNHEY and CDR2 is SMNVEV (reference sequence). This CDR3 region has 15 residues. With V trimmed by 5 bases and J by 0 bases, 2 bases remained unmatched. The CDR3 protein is CASSLRGANTGELFF. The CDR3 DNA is TGTGCCAGCAGTCTGCGGGGGGCGAACACCGGGGAGCTGTTTTTT.

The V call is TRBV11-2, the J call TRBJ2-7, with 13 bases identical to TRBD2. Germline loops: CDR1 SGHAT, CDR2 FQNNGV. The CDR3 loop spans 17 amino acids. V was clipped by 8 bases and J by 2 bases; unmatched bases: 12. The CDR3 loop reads CASGRRGLAGPPYEQYF. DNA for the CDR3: TGTGCCAGCGGGAGACGGGGACTAGCGGGACCCCCCTACGAGCAGTACTTC.

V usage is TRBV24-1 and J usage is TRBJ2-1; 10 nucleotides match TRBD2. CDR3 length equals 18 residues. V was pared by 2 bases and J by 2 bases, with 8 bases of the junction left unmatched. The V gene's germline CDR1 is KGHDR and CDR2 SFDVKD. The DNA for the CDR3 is TGTGCCACCAGTGATTCGCCTTCTAGCGGGAGTGCCTACAATGAGCAGTTCTTC. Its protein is CATSDSPSSGSAYNEQFF.

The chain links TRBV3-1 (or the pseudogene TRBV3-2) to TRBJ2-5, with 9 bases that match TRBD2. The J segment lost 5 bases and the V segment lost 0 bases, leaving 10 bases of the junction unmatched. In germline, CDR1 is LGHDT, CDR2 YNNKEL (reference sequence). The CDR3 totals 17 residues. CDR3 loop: CASSQDSLGTSLETQYF. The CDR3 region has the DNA TGTGCCAGCAGCCAAGACTCCCTCGGGACTAGCCTTGAGACCCAGTACTTC.

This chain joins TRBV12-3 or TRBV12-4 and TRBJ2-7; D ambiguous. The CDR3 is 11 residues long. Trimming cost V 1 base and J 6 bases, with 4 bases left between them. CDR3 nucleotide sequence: TGTGCCAGCAGTTTAGGCGCCGAGCAGTACTTC. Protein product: CASSLGAEQYF.

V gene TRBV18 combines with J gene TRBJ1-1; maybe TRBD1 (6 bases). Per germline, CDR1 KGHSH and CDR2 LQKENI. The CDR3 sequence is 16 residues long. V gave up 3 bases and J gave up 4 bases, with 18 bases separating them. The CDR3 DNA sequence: TGTGCCAGCTCACCGACGAGGGGGGGCCTGGGCACTGAAGCTTTCTTT. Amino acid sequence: CASSPTRGGLGTEAFF.

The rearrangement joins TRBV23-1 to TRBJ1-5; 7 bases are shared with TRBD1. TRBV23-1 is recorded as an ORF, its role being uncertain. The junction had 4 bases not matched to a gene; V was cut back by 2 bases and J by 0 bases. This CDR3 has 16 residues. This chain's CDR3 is CASSQTGQYSNQPQHF. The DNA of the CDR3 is TGCGCCAGCAGTCAAACGGGACAGTATAGCAATCAGCCCCAGCATTTT.

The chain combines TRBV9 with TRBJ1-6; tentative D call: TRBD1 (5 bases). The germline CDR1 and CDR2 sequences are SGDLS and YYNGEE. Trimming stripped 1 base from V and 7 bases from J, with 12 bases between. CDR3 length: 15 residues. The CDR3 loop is CASSVSGLGNSPLHF. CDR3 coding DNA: TGTGCCAGCAGCGTATCAGGGTTAGGCAATTCACCCCTCCACTTT.

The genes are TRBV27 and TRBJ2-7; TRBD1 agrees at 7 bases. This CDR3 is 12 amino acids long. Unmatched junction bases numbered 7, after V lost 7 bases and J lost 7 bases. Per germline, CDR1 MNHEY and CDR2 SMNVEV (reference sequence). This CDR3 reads CASTDRFGEQYF. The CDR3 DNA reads TGTGCCAGCACGGACAGGTTTGGGGAGCAGTACTTC.

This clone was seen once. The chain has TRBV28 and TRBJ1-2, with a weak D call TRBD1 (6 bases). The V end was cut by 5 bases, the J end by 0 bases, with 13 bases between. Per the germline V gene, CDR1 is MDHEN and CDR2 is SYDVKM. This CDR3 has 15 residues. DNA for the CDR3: TGTGCCAGCAGTGAACAGGGACCCGCTAACTATGGCTACACCTTC. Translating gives CASSEQGPANYGYTF.

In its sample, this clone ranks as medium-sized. CDR3 loop: CASSYSDRGPYNEQFF. CDR3 sequence (DNA): TGTGCCAGCAGTTACTCCGACAGGGGGCCCTACAATGAGCAGTTCTTC. The chain is built from TRBV6-5 and TRBJ2-1; 10 positions match TRBD1. With V trimmed by 0 bases and J by 2 bases, 1 base remained unmatched. CDR1 is MNHEY and CDR2 is SVGAGI in the germline V gene. The length of the CDR3 is 16 residues.

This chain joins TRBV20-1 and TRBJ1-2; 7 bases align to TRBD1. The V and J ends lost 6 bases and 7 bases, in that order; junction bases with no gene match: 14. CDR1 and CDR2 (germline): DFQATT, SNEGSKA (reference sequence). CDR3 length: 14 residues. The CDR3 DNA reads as TGCAGTGCAAGTAGCGGAGAGGGGGCAGGTGGCTACACCTTC. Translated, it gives CSASSGEGAGGYTF.

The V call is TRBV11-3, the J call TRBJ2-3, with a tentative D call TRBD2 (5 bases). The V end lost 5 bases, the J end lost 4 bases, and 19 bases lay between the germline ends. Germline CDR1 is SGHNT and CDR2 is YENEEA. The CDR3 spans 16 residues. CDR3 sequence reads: CASSLGSPRFADTQYF. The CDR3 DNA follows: TGTGCCAGCAGCCTAGGGAGCCCCCGGTTTGCAGATACGCAGTATTTT. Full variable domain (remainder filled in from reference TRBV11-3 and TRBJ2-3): EAGVVQSPRYKIIEKKQPVAFWCNPISGHNTLYWYLQNLGQGPELLIRYENEEAVDDSQLPKDRFSAERLKGVDSTLKIQPAELGDSAVYLCASSLGSPRFADTQYFGPGTRLTVL.

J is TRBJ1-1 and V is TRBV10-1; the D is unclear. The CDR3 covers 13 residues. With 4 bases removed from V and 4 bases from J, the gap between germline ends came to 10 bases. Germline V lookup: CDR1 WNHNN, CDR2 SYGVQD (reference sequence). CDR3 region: CASSATEGTEAFF. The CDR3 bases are TGCGCCAGCAGTGCGACGGAGGGCACTGAAGCTTTCTTT.

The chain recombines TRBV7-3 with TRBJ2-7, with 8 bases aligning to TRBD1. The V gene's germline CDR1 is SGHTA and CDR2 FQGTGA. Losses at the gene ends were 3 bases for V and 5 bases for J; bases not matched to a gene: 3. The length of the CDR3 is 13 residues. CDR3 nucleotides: TGTGCCAGCAGCTTTGGGACAGGAAACGAGCAGTACTTC. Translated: CASSFGTGNEQYF.

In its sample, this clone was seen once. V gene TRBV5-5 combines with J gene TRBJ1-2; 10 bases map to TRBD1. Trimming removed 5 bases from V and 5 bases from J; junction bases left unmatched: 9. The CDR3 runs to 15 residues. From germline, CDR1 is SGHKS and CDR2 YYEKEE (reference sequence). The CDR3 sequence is CASSNQGTGVYGYTF. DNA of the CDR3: TGTGCCAGCAGTAACCAGGGGACAGGGGTGTATGGCTACACCTTC.

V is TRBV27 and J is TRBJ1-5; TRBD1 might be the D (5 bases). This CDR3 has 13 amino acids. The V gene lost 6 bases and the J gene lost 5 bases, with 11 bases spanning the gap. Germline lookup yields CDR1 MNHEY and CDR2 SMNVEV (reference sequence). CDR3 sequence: CASRRTRDQPQHF. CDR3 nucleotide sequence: TGTGCCAGCAGGCGGACACGAGATCAGCCCCAGCATTTT.

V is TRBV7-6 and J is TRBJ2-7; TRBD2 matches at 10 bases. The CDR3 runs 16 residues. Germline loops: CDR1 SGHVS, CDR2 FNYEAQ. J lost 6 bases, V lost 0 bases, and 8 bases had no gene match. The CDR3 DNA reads TGTGCCAGCAGCTTAGCGAGGCTAGCGGGAGTTTCCGAGCAGTACTTC. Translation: CASSLARLAGVSEQYF.

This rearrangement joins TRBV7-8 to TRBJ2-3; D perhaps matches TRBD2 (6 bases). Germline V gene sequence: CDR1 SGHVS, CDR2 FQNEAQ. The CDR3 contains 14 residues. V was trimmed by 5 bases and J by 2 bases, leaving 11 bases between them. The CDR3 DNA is TGTGCCAGCAGCGTCCGGGACTCCACAGATACGCAGTATTTT. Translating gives CASSVRDSTDTQYF.

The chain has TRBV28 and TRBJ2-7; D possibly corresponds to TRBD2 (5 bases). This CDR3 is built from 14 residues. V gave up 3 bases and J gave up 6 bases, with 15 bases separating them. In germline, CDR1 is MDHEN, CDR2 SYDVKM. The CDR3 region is CASSFSPRLAEQYF. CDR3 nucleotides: TGTGCCAGCAGTTTTTCCCCTAGGCTAGCCGAGCAGTACTTC.

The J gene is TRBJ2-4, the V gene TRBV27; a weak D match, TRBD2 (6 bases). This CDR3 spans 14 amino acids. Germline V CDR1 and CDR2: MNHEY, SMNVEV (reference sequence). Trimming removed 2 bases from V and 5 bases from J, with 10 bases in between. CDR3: CASSLGGTQNIQYF. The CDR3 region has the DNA TGTGCCAGCAGTTTAGGGGGGACCCAAAACATTCAGTACTTC.

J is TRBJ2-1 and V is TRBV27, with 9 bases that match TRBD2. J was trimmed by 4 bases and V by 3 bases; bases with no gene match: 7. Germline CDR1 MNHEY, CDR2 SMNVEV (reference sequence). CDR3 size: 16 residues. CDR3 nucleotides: TGTGCCAGCAGTTTGGCGACTAGCGGTACTTACAATGAGCAGTTCTTC. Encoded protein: CASSLATSGTYNEQFF.

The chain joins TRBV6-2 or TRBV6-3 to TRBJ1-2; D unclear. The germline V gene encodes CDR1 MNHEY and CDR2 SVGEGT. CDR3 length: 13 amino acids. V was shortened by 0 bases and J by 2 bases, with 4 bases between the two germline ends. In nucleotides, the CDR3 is TGTGCCAGCAGTTACTCCCCAAACTATGGCTACACCTTC. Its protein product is CASSYSPNYGYTF.

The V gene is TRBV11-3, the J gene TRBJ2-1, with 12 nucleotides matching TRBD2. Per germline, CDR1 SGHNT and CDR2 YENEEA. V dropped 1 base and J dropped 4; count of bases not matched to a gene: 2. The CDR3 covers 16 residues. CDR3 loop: CASSLGTSGVYNEQFF. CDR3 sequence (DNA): TGTGCCAGCAGCTTAGGGACTAGCGGGGTTTACAATGAGCAGTTCTTC.